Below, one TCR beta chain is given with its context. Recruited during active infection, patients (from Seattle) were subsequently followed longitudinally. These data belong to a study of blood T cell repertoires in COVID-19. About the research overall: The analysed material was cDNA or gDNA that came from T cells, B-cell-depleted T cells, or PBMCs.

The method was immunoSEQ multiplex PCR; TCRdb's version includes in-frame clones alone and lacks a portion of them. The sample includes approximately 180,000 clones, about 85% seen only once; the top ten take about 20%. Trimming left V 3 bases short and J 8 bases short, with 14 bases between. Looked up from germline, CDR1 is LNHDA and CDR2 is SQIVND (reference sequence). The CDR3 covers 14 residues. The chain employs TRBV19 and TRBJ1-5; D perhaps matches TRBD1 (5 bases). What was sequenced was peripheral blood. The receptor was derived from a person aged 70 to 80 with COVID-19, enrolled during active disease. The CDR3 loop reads CASSMGDLVEPQHF. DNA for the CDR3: TGTGCCAGTAGTATGGGGGACTTGGTGGAGCCCCAGCATTTT.